The clone carrying this T cell receptor (beta chain) showed up just a few times. This entry is derived from a study of Ad26.COV2.S vaccination and SARS-CoV-2 variants. Study as a whole: Participants got Ad26.COV2.S intramuscularly, once or twice 56 days apart.

Profiling relied on immunoSEQ multiplex PCR, and the TCRdb table lists in-frame clones only, not all of them. The sample yields approximately 500,000 clones, roughly 85% seen once. Treatment given: some 20 received Ad26.COV2.S at low or high dose, single or two shots; about 5 received placebo; per-sample allocation not given. On day 63 after the first injection, vaccine and placebo recipients gave samples. A Boston donor was an adult aged 18-55 years. The V segment lost 5 bases and the J segment 9 bases; nucleotides outside the gene matches: 6. CDR1 and CDR2 from the germline V gene are SGHDT and YYEEEE. CDR3 size: 14 residues.

This TCR was recovered from a person between 18 and 65 years old who received the Ad26.COV2.S COVID-19 vaccine or a placebo. The chain combines TRBV5-6 with TRBJ2-1; TRBD2 aligns across 12 bases. Here the sequenced sample was peripheral blood, taken in a trial of Ad26.COV2.S vaccine versus placebo. The CDR3 DNA is TGTGCCAGCAGGAGACTAGCGGGAGCCGGTGAGCAGTTCTTC. This translates into CASRRLAGAGEQFF.